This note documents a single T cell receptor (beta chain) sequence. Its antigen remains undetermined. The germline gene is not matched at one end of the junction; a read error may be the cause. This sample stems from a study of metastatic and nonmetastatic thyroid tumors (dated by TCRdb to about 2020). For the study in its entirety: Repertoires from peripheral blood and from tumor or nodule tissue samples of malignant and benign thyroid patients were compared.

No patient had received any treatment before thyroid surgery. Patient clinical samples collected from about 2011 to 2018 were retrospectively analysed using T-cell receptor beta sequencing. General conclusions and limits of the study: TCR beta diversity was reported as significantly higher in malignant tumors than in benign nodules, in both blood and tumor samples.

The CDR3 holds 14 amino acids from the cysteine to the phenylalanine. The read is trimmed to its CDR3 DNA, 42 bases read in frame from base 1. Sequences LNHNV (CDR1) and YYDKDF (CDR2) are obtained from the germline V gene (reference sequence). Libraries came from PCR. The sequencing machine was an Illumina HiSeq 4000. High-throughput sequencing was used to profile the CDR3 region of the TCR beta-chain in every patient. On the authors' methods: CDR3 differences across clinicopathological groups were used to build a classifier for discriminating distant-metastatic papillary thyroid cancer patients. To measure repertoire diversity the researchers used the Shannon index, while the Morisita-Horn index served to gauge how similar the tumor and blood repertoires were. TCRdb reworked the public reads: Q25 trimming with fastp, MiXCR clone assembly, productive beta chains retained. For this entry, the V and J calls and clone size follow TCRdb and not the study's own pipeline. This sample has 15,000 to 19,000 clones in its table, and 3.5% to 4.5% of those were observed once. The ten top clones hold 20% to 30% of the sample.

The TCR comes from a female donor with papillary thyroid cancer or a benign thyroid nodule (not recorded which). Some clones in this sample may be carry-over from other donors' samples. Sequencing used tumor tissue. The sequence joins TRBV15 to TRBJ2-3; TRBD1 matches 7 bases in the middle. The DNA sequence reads TGTGCCACCAGCAGAGGGACAGGCACGGATACGCAGTATTTT. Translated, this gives CATSRGTGTDTQYF.